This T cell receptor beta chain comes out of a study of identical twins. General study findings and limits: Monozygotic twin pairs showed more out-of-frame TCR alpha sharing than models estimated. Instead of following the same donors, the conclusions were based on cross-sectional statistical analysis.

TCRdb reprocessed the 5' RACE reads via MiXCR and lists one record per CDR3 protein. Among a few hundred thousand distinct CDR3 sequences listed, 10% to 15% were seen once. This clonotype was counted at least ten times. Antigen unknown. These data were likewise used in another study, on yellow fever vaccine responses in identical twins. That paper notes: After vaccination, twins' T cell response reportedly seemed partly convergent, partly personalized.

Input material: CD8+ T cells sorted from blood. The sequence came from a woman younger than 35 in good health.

CDR3 DNA: TGTGCCAGCAGCTCACTGATAGCGGTTCCGAACAATGAGCAGTTCTTC. It codes for CASSSLIAVPNNEQFF. V gene TRBV5-6 combines with J gene TRBJ2-1; tentatively, D is TRBD2 (6 bases). V was trimmed by 3 bases and J by 5 bases, leaving 18 bases between them. The CDR3 is 16 residues long. Per germline, CDR1 SGHDT and CDR2 YYEEEE.